Listed below are T cell receptor beta chains from one sample, sequenced in a study of shared clonotypes between healthy human individuals. The table came from immunoSEQ multiplex PCR; TCRdb's copy has only in-frame clones and leaves some out. The profile covers around 550,000 clones, with 96% appearing a single time and about 0.054% taken by the ten largest. Sequenced input: naive CD4+ T cells sorted from blood. The source of these receptors is a woman in her twenties or thirties in good health. Each CDR3 is given without its conserved first and last residue. The order of the fields is CDR3 protein, J gene, V gene.

CDR3: ASSLDWRQGAGEAF; J: TRBJ1-1; V: TRBV11-2
CDR3: ASSFSGRATSTDTQY; J: TRBJ2-3; V: TRBV2
CDR3: AGLGTATGELF; J: TRBJ2-2; V: TRBV28
CDR3: AWSVLSIAAGETQY; J: TRBJ2-5; V: TRBV30
CDR3: ASRNRGPYEQY; J: TRBJ2-7; V: TRBV5-6
CDR3: ASDRVRGPQH; J: TRBJ1-5; V: TRBV10-2
CDR3: AISDGGPNTGELF; J: TRBJ2-2; V: TRBV10-3
CDR3: ASSTGTAYEQY; J: TRBJ2-7; V: TRBV7-2
CDR3: ASSLPSIAYGYT; J: TRBJ1-2; V: TRBV7-2
CDR3: ASRPDRGANQPQH; J: TRBJ1-5; V: TRBV19
CDR3: ASSSTSGLRNEQF; J: TRBJ2-1; V: TRBV11-3
CDR3: ASSLGLAESYEQY; J: TRBJ2-7; V: TRBV5-5
CDR3: AIRPGTPKRPSGANVLT; J: TRBJ2-6; V: TRBV7-9
CDR3: ASSSGTSGSTPDTQY; J: TRBJ2-3; V: TRBV25-1
CDR3: ASSFDGSSYEQY; J: TRBJ2-7; V: TRBV5-5
CDR3: ASSDSGQAYGYT; J: TRBJ1-2; V: TRBV6-5
CDR3: ASSQDAKGEQF; J: TRBJ2-1; V: TRBV18
CDR3: ASRKFRGGINEQY; J: TRBJ2-7; V: TRBV5-6
CDR3: ASSSDHGQSSSETQY; J: TRBJ2-5; V: TRBV28
CDR3: ASSRTSGITDTQY; J: TRBJ2-3; V: TRBV23-1
CDR3: ASSFSVYRANTGELF; J: TRBJ2-2; V: TRBV28
CDR3: ASSLEVYEQY; J: TRBJ2-7; V: TRBV11-2
CDR3: ASSLANRGLSGELF; J: TRBJ2-2; V: TRBV5-1
CDR3: ASTPYPGTGGIAEAF; J: TRBJ1-1; V: TRBV27
CDR3: ASSPRDRDTEAF; J: TRBJ1-1; V: TRBV6-6
CDR3: ASSVVSGAGYGYT; J: TRBJ1-2; V: TRBV9
CDR3: AIRDSPYEQY; J: TRBJ2-7; V: TRBV6-6
CDR3: ASSFTHRTNTGELF; J: TRBJ2-2; V: TRBV5-1
CDR3: ASRPRGGVGQETQY; J: TRBJ2-5; V: TRBV4-1
CDR3: ASSGAGGPEQY; J: TRBJ2-7; V: TRBV5-1
CDR3: APGREGYNEQF; J: TRBJ2-1; V: TRBV19
CDR3: ASSYRGPVGTEAF; J: TRBJ1-1; V: TRBV5-6
CDR3: ASSLVGQVYEQY; J: TRBJ2-7; V: TRBV5-8
CDR3: ASSFSETAAFHSYEQY; J: TRBJ2-7; V: TRBV5-1
CDR3: ASSGLLRDTQY; J: TRBJ2-3; V: TRBV5-1
CDR3: ASSSGRNFYEQY; J: TRBJ2-7; V: TRBV5-4
CDR3: ASSANSGANVLT; J: TRBJ2-6; V: TRBV6-4
CDR3: ASSSRAGGPENEQY; J: TRBJ2-7; V: TRBV27
CDR3: ASSLLDTGELF; J: TRBJ2-2; V: TRBV7-2
CDR3: ASSTAGQMNTEAF; J: TRBJ1-1; V: TRBV28
CDR3: ASSFGGDTEAF; J: TRBJ1-1; V: TRBV7-2
CDR3: ASSPENTPGVKLF; J: TRBJ1-4; V: TRBV18
CDR3: ASSALGRGQETQY; J: TRBJ2-5; V: TRBV6-1
CDR3: ASRPQGTGELF; J: TRBJ2-2; V: TRBV6-5